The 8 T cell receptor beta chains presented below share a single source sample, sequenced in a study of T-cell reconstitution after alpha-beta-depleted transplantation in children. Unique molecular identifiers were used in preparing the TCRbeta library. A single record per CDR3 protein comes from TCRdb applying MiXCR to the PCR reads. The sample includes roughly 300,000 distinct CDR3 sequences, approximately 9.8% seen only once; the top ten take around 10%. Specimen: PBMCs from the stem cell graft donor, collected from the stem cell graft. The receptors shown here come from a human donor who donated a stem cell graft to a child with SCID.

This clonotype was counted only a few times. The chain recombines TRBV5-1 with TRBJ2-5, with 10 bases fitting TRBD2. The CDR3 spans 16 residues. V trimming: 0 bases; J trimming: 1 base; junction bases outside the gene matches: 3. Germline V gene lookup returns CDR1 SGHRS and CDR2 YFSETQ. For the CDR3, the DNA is TGCGCCAGCAGCTTGGCTGGACTAGCGGTCCAAGAGACCCAGTACTTC. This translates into CASSLAGLAVQETQYF.

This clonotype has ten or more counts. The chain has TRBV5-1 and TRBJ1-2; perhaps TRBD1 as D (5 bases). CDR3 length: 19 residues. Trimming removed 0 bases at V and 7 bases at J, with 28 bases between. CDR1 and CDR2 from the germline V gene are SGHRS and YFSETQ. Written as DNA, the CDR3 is TGCGCCAGCAGCTTGGGGGGAAGGGACCGCCACACTACAATGGGTGGCTACACCTTC. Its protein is CASSLGGRDRHTTMGGYTF. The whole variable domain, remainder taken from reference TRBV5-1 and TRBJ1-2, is KAGVTQTPRYLIKTRGQQVTLSCSPISGHRSVSWYQQTPGQGLQFLFEYFSETQRNKGNFPGRFSGRQFSNSRSEMNVSTLELGDSALYLCASSLGGRDRHTTMGGYTFGSGTRLTVV.

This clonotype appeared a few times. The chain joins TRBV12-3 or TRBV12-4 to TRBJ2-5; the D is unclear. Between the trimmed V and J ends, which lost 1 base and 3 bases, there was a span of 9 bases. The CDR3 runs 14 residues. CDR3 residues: CASSLVGPEETQYF. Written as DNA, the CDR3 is TGTGCCAGCAGTTTAGTAGGACCCGAAGAGACCCAGTACTTC.

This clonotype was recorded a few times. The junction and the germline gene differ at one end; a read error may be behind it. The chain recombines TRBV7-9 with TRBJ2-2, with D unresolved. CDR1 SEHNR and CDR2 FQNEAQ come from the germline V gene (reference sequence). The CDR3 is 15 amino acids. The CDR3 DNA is TGTGCCAGCACCTTACTCGCGGTGTTCACCGGGGAGCTGTTTTTT. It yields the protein CASTLLAVFTGELFF.

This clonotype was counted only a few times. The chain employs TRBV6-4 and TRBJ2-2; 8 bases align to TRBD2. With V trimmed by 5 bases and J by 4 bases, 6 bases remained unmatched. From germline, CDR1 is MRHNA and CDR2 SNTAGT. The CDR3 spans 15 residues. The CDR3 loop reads CASSKQAGATGELFF. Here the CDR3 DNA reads TGTGCCAGCAGTAAACAAGCGGGAGCCACCGGGGAGCTGTTTTTT.

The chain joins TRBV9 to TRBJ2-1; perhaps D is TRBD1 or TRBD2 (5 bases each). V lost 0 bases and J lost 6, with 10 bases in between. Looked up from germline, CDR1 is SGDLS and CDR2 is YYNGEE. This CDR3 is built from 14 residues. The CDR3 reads CASSVVGTSNEQFF. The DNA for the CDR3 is TGTGCCAGCAGCGTAGTAGGGACCAGCAATGAGCAGTTCTTC.

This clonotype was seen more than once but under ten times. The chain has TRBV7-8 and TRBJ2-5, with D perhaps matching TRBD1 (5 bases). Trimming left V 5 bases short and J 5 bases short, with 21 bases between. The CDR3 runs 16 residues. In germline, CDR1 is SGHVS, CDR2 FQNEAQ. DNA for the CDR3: TGTGCCAGCAGCCCATATAGGGCAGGGTTCGAGGAGACCCAGTACTTC. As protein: CASSPYRAGFEETQYF.

CDR3 region: CASRDTTGSDTGELFF. Here the CDR3 DNA reads TGTGCCAGCAGGGATACGACAGGGTCGGACACCGGGGAGCTGTTTTTT. The V call is TRBV12-3 or TRBV12-4, the J call TRBJ2-2, with TRBD1 identical over 7 bases. V shed 6 bases, J shed 3 bases, and the junction held 10 bases outside the gene matches. This CDR3 contains 16 residues.